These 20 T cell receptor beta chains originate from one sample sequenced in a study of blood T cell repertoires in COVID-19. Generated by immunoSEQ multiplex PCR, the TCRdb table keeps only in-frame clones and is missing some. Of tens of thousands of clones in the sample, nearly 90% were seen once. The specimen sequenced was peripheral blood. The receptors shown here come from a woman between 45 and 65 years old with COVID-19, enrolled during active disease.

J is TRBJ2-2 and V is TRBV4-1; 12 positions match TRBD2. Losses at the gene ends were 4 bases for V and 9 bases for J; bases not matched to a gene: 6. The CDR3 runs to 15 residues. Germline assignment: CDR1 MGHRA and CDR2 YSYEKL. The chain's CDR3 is CASSLLTSGRRELFF. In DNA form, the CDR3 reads TGCGCCAGCAGCCTTTTGACTAGCGGGAGACGGGAGCTGTTTTTT.

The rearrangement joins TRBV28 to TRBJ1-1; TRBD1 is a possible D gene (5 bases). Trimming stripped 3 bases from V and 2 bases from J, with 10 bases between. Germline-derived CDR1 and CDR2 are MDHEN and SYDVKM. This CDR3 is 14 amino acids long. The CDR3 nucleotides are TGTGCCAGCAGTTTTAGGGGTTTAAACACTGAAGCTTTCTTT. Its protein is CASSFRGLNTEAFF.

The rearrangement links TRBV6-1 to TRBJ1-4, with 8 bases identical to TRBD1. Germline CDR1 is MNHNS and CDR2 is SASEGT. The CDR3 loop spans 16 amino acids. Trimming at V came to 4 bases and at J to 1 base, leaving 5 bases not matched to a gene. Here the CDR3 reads CASSVNGQGTNEKLFF. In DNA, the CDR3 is TGTGCCAGCAGTGTAAACGGACAGGGAACTAATGAAAAACTGTTTTTT.

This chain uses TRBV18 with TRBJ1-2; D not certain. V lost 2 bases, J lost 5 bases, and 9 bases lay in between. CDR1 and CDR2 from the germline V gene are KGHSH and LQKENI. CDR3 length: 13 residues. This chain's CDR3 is CASSPGREYGYTF. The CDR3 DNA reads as TGTGCCAGCTCACCAGGGCGAGAATATGGCTACACCTTC.

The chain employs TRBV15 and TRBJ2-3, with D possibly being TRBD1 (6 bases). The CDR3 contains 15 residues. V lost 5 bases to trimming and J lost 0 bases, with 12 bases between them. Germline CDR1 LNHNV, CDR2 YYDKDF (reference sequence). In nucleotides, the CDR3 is TGTGCCACCAGCTTTGGGGGCTTGAGCACAGATACGCAGTATTTT. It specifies CATSFGGLSTDTQYF.

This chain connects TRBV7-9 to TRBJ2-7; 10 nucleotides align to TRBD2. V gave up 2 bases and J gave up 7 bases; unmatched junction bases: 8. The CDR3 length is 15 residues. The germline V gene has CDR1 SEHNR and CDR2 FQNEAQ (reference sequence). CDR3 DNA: TGTGCCAGCAGCTTATCGGCTAGCGGGAGTAAAGAGCAGTACTTC. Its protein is CASSLSASGSKEQYF.

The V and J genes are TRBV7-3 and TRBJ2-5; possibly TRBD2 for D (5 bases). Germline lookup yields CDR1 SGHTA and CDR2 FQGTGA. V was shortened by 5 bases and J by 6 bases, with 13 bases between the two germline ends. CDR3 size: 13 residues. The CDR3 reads CASSLDYSKTQYF. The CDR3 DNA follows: TGTGCCAGCAGCCTAGACTATTCCAAGACCCAGTACTTC.

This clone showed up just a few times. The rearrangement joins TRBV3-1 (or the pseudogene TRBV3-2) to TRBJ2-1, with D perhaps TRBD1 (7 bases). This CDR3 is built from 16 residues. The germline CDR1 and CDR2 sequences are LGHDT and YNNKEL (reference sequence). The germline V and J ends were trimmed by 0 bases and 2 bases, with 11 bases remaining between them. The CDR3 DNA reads TGTGCCAGCAGCCAAGACAGGGGGGTGACCTACAATGAGCAGTTCTTC. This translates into CASSQDRGVTYNEQFF.

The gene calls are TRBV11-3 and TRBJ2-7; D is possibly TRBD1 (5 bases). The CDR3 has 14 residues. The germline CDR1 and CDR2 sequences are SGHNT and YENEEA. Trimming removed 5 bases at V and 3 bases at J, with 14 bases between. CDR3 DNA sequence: TGTGCCAGCAGCCCGACAGCTCCCGGCTACGAGCAGTACTTC. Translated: CASSPTAPGYEQYF.

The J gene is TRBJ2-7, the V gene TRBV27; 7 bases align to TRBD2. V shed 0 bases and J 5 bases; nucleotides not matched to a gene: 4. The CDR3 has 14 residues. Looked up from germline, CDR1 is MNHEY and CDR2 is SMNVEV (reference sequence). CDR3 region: CASSLSSLADEQYF. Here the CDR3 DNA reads TGTGCCAGCAGTTTATCCAGCCTAGCGGACGAGCAGTACTTC.

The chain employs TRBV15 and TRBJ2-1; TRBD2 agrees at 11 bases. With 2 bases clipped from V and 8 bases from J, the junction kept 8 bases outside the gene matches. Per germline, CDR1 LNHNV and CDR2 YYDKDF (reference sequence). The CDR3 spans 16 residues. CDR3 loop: CATSRSVAGGPYEQFF. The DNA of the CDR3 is TGTGCCACCAGCAGATCGGTAGCGGGAGGGCCGTATGAGCAGTTCTTC.

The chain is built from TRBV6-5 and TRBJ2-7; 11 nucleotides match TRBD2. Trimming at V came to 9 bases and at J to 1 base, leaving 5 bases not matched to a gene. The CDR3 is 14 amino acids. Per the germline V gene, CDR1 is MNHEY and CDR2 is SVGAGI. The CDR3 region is CASGTSGWSYEQYF. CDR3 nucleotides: TGTGCCAGTGGGACTAGCGGATGGTCCTACGAGCAGTACTTC.

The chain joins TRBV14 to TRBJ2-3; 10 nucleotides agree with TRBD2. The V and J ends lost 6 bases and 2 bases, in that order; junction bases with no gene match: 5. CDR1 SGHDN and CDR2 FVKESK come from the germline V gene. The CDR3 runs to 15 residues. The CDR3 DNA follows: TGTGCCAGCAGATGGACTAGCGGAAACACAGATACGCAGTATTTT. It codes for CASRWTSGNTDTQYF.

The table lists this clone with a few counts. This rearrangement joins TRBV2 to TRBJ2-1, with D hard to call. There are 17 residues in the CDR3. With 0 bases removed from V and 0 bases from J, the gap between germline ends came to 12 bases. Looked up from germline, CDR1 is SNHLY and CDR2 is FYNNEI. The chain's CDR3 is CASSEAAVALSYNEQFF. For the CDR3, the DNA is TGTGCCAGCAGTGAAGCGGCAGTAGCCCTCTCCTACAATGAGCAGTTCTTC.

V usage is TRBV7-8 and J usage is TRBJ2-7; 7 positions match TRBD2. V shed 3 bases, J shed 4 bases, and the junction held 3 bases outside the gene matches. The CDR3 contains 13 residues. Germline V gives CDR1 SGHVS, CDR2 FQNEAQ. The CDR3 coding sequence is TGTGCCAGCAGCTTCGGCGGGAGTTACGAGCAGTACTTC. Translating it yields CASSFGGSYEQYF.

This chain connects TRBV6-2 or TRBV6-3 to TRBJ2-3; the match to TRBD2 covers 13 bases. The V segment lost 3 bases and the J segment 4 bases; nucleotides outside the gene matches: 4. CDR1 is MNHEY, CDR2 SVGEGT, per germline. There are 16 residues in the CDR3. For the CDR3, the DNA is TGTGCCAGCAGTTATGGGACTAGCGGGGTGGCAGATACGCAGTATTTT. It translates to CASSYGTSGVADTQYF.

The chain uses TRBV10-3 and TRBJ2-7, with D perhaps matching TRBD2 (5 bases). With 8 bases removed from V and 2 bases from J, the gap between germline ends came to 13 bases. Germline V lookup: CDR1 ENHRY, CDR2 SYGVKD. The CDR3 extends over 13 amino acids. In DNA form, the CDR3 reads TGTGCCATCCGGGGAAGGGAAGCCTACGAGCAGTACTTC. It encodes CAIRGREAYEQYF.

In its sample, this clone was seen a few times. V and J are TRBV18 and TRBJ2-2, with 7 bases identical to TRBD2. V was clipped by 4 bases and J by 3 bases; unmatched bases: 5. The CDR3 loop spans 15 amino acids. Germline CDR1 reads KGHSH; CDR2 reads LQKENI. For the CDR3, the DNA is TGTGCCAGCTCACGGGGCGGGAGAGACACCGGGGAGCTGTTTTTT. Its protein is CASSRGGRDTGELFF.

CDR3: CASSQLGASRGSDEQFF. CDR3 bases: TGCGCCAGCAGCCAATTAGGGGCTAGCAGGGGGAGCGATGAGCAGTTCTTC. This chain connects TRBV4-1 to TRBJ2-1, with 7 bases matching TRBD1. Germline V gene lookup returns CDR1 MGHRA and CDR2 YSYEKL. The CDR3 is 17 residues long. V dropped 2 bases and J dropped 8; count of bases not matched to a gene: 15.

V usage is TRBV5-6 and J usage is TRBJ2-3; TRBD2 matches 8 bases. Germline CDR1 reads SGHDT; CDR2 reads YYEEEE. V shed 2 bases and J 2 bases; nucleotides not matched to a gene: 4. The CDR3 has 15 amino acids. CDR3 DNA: TGTGCCAGCAGCTTCTCACTAGCGGTCACAGATACGCAGTATTTT. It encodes CASSFSLAVTDTQYF.